The 6 T cell receptor beta chains presented below share a single source sample, sequenced in a study of regulatory T cells in long-lasting Graves disease. Time point defined: newly diagnosed GD, antithyroid drugs for less than 3 months. Construction of the TCR library relied on RNA isolated from PBMCs. Through Arm-PCR of CDR3 regions and iRepertoire HTBI primers, TCR beta libraries were built. TCRdb analysed the multiplex PCR reads with MiXCR anew, one entry per CDR3 protein. The data contain approximately 400,000 distinct CDR3 sequences, approximately 12% of them singletons. Separately, the same data were catalogued under a study of T cells in Graves' hyperthyroidism and ophthalmopathy.

Sequencing used peripheral blood mononuclear cells (PBMCs), obtained at new diagnosis, from a patient treated with antithyroid drugs. Source of these receptors: a woman younger than 30 with Graves disease.

This clonotype was seen only a few times. DNA for the CDR3: TGCAGTGCTAGGGACCCAGGGGTTTTGAGCTATGGCTACACCTTC. Its protein is CSARDPGVLSYGYTF. This chain uses TRBV20-1 with TRBJ1-2; D perhaps matches TRBD1 (6 bases). Trimming removed 3 bases from V and 4 bases from J, with 18 bases in between. Germline CDR1 and CDR2: DFQATT and SNEGSKA (reference sequence). CDR3 size: 15 residues.

This clonotype came up once. One end of the junction does not line up with germline, which may come from a read error. The V and J genes are TRBV6-5 and TRBJ2-5; no definite D call. This CDR3 spans 15 amino acids. Germline lookup yields CDR1 MNHEY and CDR2 SVGAGI. CDR3 sequence: CASGYSGSSHETQYF. For the CDR3, the DNA is TGTGCCAGCGGTTACTCTGGCTCCTCACATGAGACCCAGTACTTC.

This chain connects TRBV25-1 to TRBJ2-1, with 16 bases fitting TRBD2. Losses at the gene ends were 3 bases for V and 3 bases for J; bases not matched to a gene: 14. Germline CDR1 is MGHDK and CDR2 is SYGVNS. The CDR3 spans 21 residues. This chain's CDR3 is CASSDPRGTSGRAVYYNEQFF. CDR3 DNA sequence: TGTGCCAGCAGTGATCCTCGCGGGACTAGCGGGAGGGCCGTCTACTACAATGAGCAGTTCTTC. Full variable domain (missing parts from reference TRBV25-1 and TRBJ2-1): EADIYQTPRYLVIGTGKKITLECSQTMGHDKMYWYQQDPGMELHLIHYSYGVNSTEKGDLSSESTVSRIRTEHFPLTLESARPSHTSQYLCASSDPRGTSGRAVYYNEQFFGPGTRLTVL.

This chain joins TRBV6-1 and TRBJ2-2, with D perhaps matching TRBD2 (6 bases). V lost 8 bases and J 7 bases, leaving 14 bases between the germline ends. The germline CDR1 and CDR2 sequences are MNHNS and SASEGT. CDR3 length: 13 residues. CDR3 coding DNA: TGTGCCAGCGGGTCCGGGACTTTCGGGGAGCTGTTTTTT. As protein: CASGSGTFGELFF.

The CDR3 here is CASSIVSVGNGELFF. CDR3 nucleotides: TGTGCCAGTAGTATAGTTTCGGTAGGGAACGGGGAGCTGTTTTTT. V is TRBV19 and J is TRBJ2-2; D unresolved. This CDR3 is 15 amino acids long. Per germline, CDR1 LNHDA and CDR2 SQIVND (reference sequence). The V gene lost 1 base and the J gene lost 7 bases, with 13 bases spanning the gap.

In this sample, this clonotype turned up a few times. The genes are TRBV10-3 and TRBJ2-1; D not resolved. Trimming left V 6 bases short and J 6 bases short, with 24 bases between. This CDR3 is 17 amino acids long. Germline CDR1 and CDR2: ENHRY and SYGVKD. The chain's CDR3 is CAISAPLGVRKLNEQFF. In nucleotides, the CDR3 is TGTGCCATCAGCGCCCCCCTTGGGGTTCGGAAGCTCAATGAGCAGTTCTTC.